These 30 T cell receptor beta chains were sequenced from one sample in a study of T cell changes during pregnancy in multiple sclerosis. Method: immunoSEQ multiplex PCR; TCRdb's copy keeps in-frame clones and lacks some. The table includes 40,000 or so clones, about 93% detected once. The starting material was CD4+ T cells from peripheral blood mononuclear cells, obtained in the third trimester of pregnancy. All receptors come from a female donor with multiple sclerosis, enrolled in a pregnancy study.

This clone was found once. The V call is TRBV6-5, the J call TRBJ2-3; TRBD2 might be the D (6 bases). The ends were cut back, 0 bases at V and 2 bases at J, with 12 bases in the middle. Germline V lookup: CDR1 MNHEY, CDR2 SVGAGI. This CDR3 is built from 16 residues. Here the CDR3 reads CASSYSIGGITDTQYF. The CDR3 DNA reads as TGTGCCAGCAGTTACTCGATTGGGGGGATCACAGATACGCAGTATTTT.

This rearrangement joins TRBV19 to TRBJ1-2; 7 positions agree with TRBD1. The trim removed 5 bases at V and 0 bases at J, leaving 6 bases unmatched. Germline V gene sequence: CDR1 LNHDA, CDR2 SQIVND (reference sequence). This CDR3 has 15 residues. CDR3 residues: CASSSTGAPNYGYTF. For the CDR3, the DNA is TGTGCCAGTAGTTCCACAGGGGCCCCTAACTATGGCTACACCTTC.

This chain links TRBV18 with TRBJ2-5, with 7 nucleotides matching TRBD1. V was pared by 3 bases and J by 5 bases, with 9 bases of the junction left unmatched. From germline, CDR1 is KGHSH and CDR2 LQKENI. The CDR3 totals 15 residues. The CDR3 spells CASSPGEGASETQYF. In DNA form, the CDR3 reads TGTGCCAGCTCACCGGGTGAGGGGGCGAGCGAGACCCAGTACTTC.

This chain links TRBV9 with TRBJ1-5, with D possibly matching TRBD1 (6 bases). CDR1 and CDR2 (germline): SGDLS, YYNGEE. The CDR3 sequence is 15 residues long. The germline V and J ends were trimmed by 0 bases and 6 bases, with 13 bases remaining between them. The CDR3 DNA reads as TGTGCCAGCAGCGTAGGACAGGAACGCGGTCAGCCCCAGCATTTT. Protein: CASSVGQERGQPQHF.

The CDR3 nucleotides are TGTGCTAGTGGGGACAGTTTGGGTGAGCAGTACTTC. Protein product: CASGDSLGEQYF. The chain links TRBV12-5 to TRBJ2-5; D perhaps matches TRBD1 (6 bases). CDR1 LGHNT and CDR2 FRNRAP come from the germline V gene. This CDR3 contains 12 residues. V lost 6 bases and J lost 11, with 16 bases in between. Using reference TRBV12-5 and TRBJ2-5 for the parts outside the CDR3, the full variable domain is DARVTQTPRHKVTEMGQEVTMRCQPILGHNTVFWYRQTMMQGLELLAYFRNRAPLDDSGMPKDRFSAEMPDATLATLKIQPSEPRDSAVYFCASGDSLGEQYFGPGTRLLVL.

The rearrangement uses TRBV2 and TRBJ2-1; 9 nucleotides line up with TRBD2. Unmatched junction bases numbered 8, after V lost 7 bases and J lost 10 bases. Germline loops: CDR1 SNHLY, CDR2 FYNNEI. CDR3 length: 13 residues. In DNA form, the CDR3 reads TGTGCCAGCAAGGAGAATAGCGGGGGCGAGCAGTTCTTC. Translating it yields CASKENSGGEQFF. Filled out from reference TRBV2 and TRBJ2-1, the complete variable domain reads EPEVTQTPSHQVTQMGQEVILRCVPISNHLYFYWYRQILGQKVEFLVSFYNNEISEKSEIFDDQFSVERPDGSNFTLKIRSTKLEDSAMYFCASKENSGGEQFFGPGTRLTVL.

V and J are TRBV6-1 and TRBJ1-6; D not resolved. Germline loops: CDR1 MNHNS, CDR2 SASEGT. Between the trimmed V and J ends, which lost 6 bases and 12 bases, there was a span of 6 bases. The CDR3 is made up of 10 amino acids. DNA for the CDR3: TGTGCCAGCAGGACGGGACCCCTCCACTTT. Amino acids: CASRTGPLHF.

The chain carries TRBV9 and TRBJ2-7; 7 bases match TRBD1. The CDR3 totals 15 residues. Germline V gene sequence: CDR1 SGDLS, CDR2 YYNGEE. V dropped 2 bases and J dropped 4; count of bases not matched to a gene: 9. The CDR3 here is CASSVAPGQQYEQYF. DNA of the CDR3: TGTGCCAGCAGCGTTGCACCGGGACAGCAGTACGAGCAGTACTTC.

This chain connects TRBV5-1 to TRBJ2-2; D is possibly TRBD1 (6 bases). Germline V gives CDR1 SGHRS, CDR2 YFSETQ. V lost 0 bases to trimming and J lost 7 bases, with 10 bases between them. The CDR3 has 14 residues. CDR3 loop: CASSLDREDGELFF. DNA of the CDR3: TGCGCCAGCAGCTTGGACAGGGAAGACGGGGAGCTGTTTTTT.

The chain is built from TRBV7-8 and TRBJ2-7; 7 bases agree with TRBD2. The germline V gene encodes CDR1 SGHVS and CDR2 FQNEAQ. The trim removed 4 bases at V and 1 base at J, leaving 16 bases unmatched. The CDR3 spans 18 residues. This CDR3 reads CASSYTIWAGESSYEQYF. The CDR3 nucleotides read TGTGCCAGCAGCTATACCATCTGGGCGGGAGAAAGTTCCTACGAGCAGTACTTC. Full variable domain (missing parts from reference TRBV7-8 and TRBJ2-7): GAGVSQSPRYKVAKRGQDVALRCDPISGHVSLFWYQQALGQGPEFLTYFQNEAQLDKSGLPSDRFFAERPEGSVSTLKIQRTQQEDSAVYLCASSYTIWAGESSYEQYFGPGTRLTVT.

The V gene is TRBV12-5, the J gene TRBJ2-5, with D maybe TRBD1 (6 bases). The V gene's germline CDR1 is LGHNT and CDR2 FRNRAP. The CDR3 is 14 amino acids. V gave up 2 bases and J gave up 0 bases, with 7 bases separating them. Here the CDR3 reads CASGLNRDQETQYF. The CDR3 DNA reads TGTGCTAGTGGTTTGAACAGGGACCAAGAGACCCAGTACTTC.

The gene calls are TRBV5-4 and TRBJ2-1; weak D call: TRBD2 (7 bases). The CDR3 sequence is 19 residues long. The V gene lost 6 bases and the J gene lost 5 bases, with 30 bases spanning the gap. Per the germline V gene, CDR1 is SGHNT and CDR2 is YYREEE (reference sequence). In nucleotides, the CDR3 is TGTGCCAGCATCCCCGGGGGCATGGCGGGAGCCTTCAGTAACAATGAGCAGTTCTTC. Residues: CASIPGGMAGAFSNNEQFF.

This chain uses TRBV5-5 with TRBJ1-2, with a possible D match to TRBD1 (5 bases). The CDR3 runs to 13 residues. Germline CDR1 is SGHKS and CDR2 is YYEKEE (reference sequence). V gave up 4 bases and J gave up 8 bases, with 15 bases separating them. CDR3: CASSPGGAWGYTF. CDR3 sequence (DNA): TGTGCCAGCAGCCCCGGGGGAGCCTGGGGCTACACCTTC.

This sequence joins TRBV28 and TRBJ1-3; no clear D. V lost 8 bases, J lost 0 bases, and 17 bases lay in between. Germline V gene lookup returns CDR1 MDHEN and CDR2 SYDVKM. The CDR3 runs to 16 residues. This CDR3 is CASGPAEGPSGNTIYF. CDR3 bases: TGTGCCAGCGGCCCTGCCGAGGGTCCCTCTGGAAACACCATATATTTT.

J is TRBJ1-1 and V is TRBV19; 9 bases agree with TRBD1. Germline V gives CDR1 LNHDA, CDR2 SQIVND (reference sequence). This CDR3 has 14 residues. The V segment lost 3 bases and the J segment 4 bases; nucleotides outside the gene matches: 3. Here the CDR3 reads CASSIRDRATEAFF. The CDR3, as DNA: TGTGCCAGTAGTATCAGGGACAGGGCCACTGAAGCTTTCTTT. Using reference TRBV19 and TRBJ1-1 for the parts outside the CDR3, the full variable domain is DGGITQSPKYLFRKEGQNVTLSCEQNLNHDAMYWYRQDPGQGLRLIYYSQIVNDFQKGDIAEGYSVSREKKESFPLTVTSAQKNPTAFYLCASSIRDRATEAFFGQGTRLTVV.

The chain joins TRBV5-1 to TRBJ1-2; 11 bases are shared with TRBD1. Per the germline V gene, CDR1 is SGHRS and CDR2 is YFSETQ. The CDR3 covers 14 residues. Germline trimming cut 2 bases from V and 8 bases from J; bases unmatched to any gene: 5. CDR3 protein: CASSFGQGAGGYTF. CDR3 DNA: TGCGCCAGCAGCTTTGGACAGGGGGCCGGCGGCTACACCTTC.

The chain joins TRBV2 to TRBJ2-7, with 7 bases matching TRBD1. Per germline, CDR1 SNHLY and CDR2 FYNNEI. Losses at the gene ends were 4 bases for V and 1 base for J; bases not matched to a gene: 4. The CDR3 loop spans 14 amino acids. CDR3: CASSGQGGSYEQYF. CDR3 DNA sequence: TGTGCCAGCAGTGGACAGGGTGGGTCCTACGAGCAGTACTTC.

The table lists this clone with a count of one. The chain carries TRBV5-1 and TRBJ1-2, with 8 bases matching TRBD1. The CDR3 contains 14 residues. Looked up from germline, CDR1 is SGHRS and CDR2 is YFSETQ. J was trimmed by 3 bases and V by 2 bases; bases with no gene match: 3. The CDR3 reads CASSFTGGDYGYTF. CDR3 nucleotide sequence: TGCGCCAGCAGCTTTACAGGGGGAGACTATGGCTACACCTTC.

The genes are TRBV7-2 and TRBJ1-5; D is unresolved. V dropped 5 bases and J dropped 4 bases, with 15 bases sitting between them. Germline values: CDR1 SGHTA, CDR2 FQGNSA. The CDR3 length is 15 residues. The CDR3 is CASSRDPTGNQPQHF. The CDR3 DNA is TGTGCCAGCAGCAGAGACCCTACGGGAAATCAGCCCCAGCATTTT.

The rearrangement links TRBV4-2 to TRBJ2-7; possibly TRBD2 for D (6 bases). CDR3 size: 15 residues. The germline V gene has CDR1 LGHNA and CDR2 YNFKEQ. Trimming left V 1 base short and J 3 bases short, with 13 bases between. The CDR3 bases are TGTGCCAGCAGCCAAGGTGGAGGGGATCTCTACGAGCAGTACTTC. Its protein is CASSQGGGDLYEQYF.

The DNA of the CDR3 is TGTGCCATCAGGGAGGGCCAGGGGGAGACCCAGTACTTC. It is translated as CAIREGQGETQYF. The chain has TRBV10-3 and TRBJ2-5; either TRBD1 or TRBD2 may supply D (6 bases each). CDR1 is ENHRY, CDR2 SYGVKD, per germline. The CDR3 length is 13 residues. The V gene lost 6 bases and the J gene lost 5 bases, with 13 bases spanning the gap.

The chain uses TRBV19 and TRBJ2-5, with 8 bases identical to TRBD2. V shed 1 base, J shed 5 bases, and the junction held 6 bases outside the gene matches. In germline, CDR1 is LNHDA, CDR2 SQIVND (reference sequence). CDR3 length: 15 residues. CDR3 DNA: TGTGCCAGTAGTATAGGCCCGGGGGGGCCCGAGACCCAGTACTTC. Translated, it gives CASSIGPGGPETQYF.

V usage is TRBV7-9 and J usage is TRBJ1-4; D possibly corresponds to TRBD1 (5 bases). V was clipped by 2 bases and J by 8 bases, with 18 bases between them. This CDR3 is built from 16 residues. CDR1 SEHNR and CDR2 FQNEAQ come from the germline V gene (reference sequence). The CDR3 sequence is CASSLSTASLPEKLFF. CDR3 nucleotides: TGTGCCAGCAGCTTATCGACAGCCTCCCTGCCGGAAAAACTGTTTTTT.

The rearrangement uses TRBV4-3 and TRBJ2-7; D may be TRBD2 (7 bases). Germline V gene sequence: CDR1 LGHNA, CDR2 YSLEER. The CDR3 is 17 residues long. Trimming took off 0 bases at V and 0 bases at J, with 15 bases between the two ends. The CDR3 region has the DNA TGCGCCAGCAGCCAAGACCGGGGGGCGGCGAACTCCTACGAGCAGTACTTC. Translated: CASSQDRGAANSYEQYF.

The V and J genes are TRBV4-1 and TRBJ2-1; D is perhaps TRBD1 (6 bases). The V and J ends lost 2 bases and 3 bases respectively, with 11 bases between them. CDR3 size: 15 residues. Germline-derived CDR1 and CDR2 are MGHRA and YSYEKL. DNA for the CDR3: TGCGCCAGCAGCCAAAGCTCACAGGGCTACAATGAGCAGTTCTTC. Its translation: CASSQSSQGYNEQFF.

V is TRBV6-6 and J is TRBJ1-2; 7 bases align to TRBD1. CDR1 and CDR2 (germline): MNHNY, SVGAGI (reference sequence). This CDR3 spans 15 amino acids. V shed 5 bases and J 4 bases; nucleotides not matched to a gene: 10. In DNA form, the CDR3 reads TGTGCCAGCAGTCCTCCCTGGGGACAGTCCTATGGCTACACCTTC. This encodes CASSPPWGQSYGYTF.

The chain employs TRBV7-6 and TRBJ2-5; TRBD1 matches at 9 bases. The length of the CDR3 is 17 residues. V lost 6 bases to trimming and J lost 0 bases; unmatched junction nucleotides: 11. Germline CDR1 SGHVS, CDR2 FNYEAQ. The CDR3 sequence: CASSFKWTGANQETQYF. In nucleotides, the CDR3 is TGTGCCAGCAGTTTCAAATGGACAGGGGCGAACCAAGAGACCCAGTACTTC.

The gene calls are TRBV7-9 and TRBJ2-4; D uncertain. Germline CDR1 and CDR2: SEHNR and FQNEAQ (reference sequence). CDR3 length: 15 amino acids. V lost 1 base to trimming and J lost 6 bases, with 13 bases between them. The CDR3 bases are TGTGCCAGCAGCTTAGGGTCCGGAGACGGAAACATTCAGTACTTC. Encoded protein: CASSLGSGDGNIQYF.

V usage is TRBV7-6 and J usage is TRBJ2-1, with 8 bases identical to TRBD2. CDR3 size: 19 residues. Trimming cost V 0 bases and J 3 bases; bases outside gene matches: 13. Germline V gene lookup returns CDR1 SGHVS and CDR2 FNYEAQ. CDR3: CASSLALAGGITDYNEQFF. The CDR3 nucleotides read TGTGCCAGCAGCTTAGCGTTGGCGGGGGGAATAACCGACTACAATGAGCAGTTCTTC.

This sequence joins TRBV19 and TRBJ2-2, with 8 bases matching TRBD2. The CDR3 runs 17 residues. V shed 3 bases and J 6 bases; nucleotides not matched to a gene: 12. Looked up from germline, CDR1 is LNHDA and CDR2 is SQIVND (reference sequence). The CDR3 here is CASSIAGGLSLPGELFF. The CDR3 coding sequence is TGTGCCAGTAGTATCGCGGGGGGACTATCCCTTCCCGGGGAGCTGTTTTTT.